This T cell receptor (beta chain) was sequenced in a study of response to subunit inactivated influenza vaccine (dated by TCRdb to 2017 to 2018). Regarding the study in general: To follow how T cells responded to a trivalent subunit inactivated influenza vaccine, the researchers relied on deep quantitative profiling of the T cell receptor repertoire. What the work shows at the level of the full study, not this receptor alone: According to the authors, only a limited number of new T cells may be recruited by each seasonal influenza vaccination.

The cysteine opens and the phenylalanine closes a CDR3 of 12 amino acids. Just the 36-base CDR3 DNA is kept, in frame starting at base 1. In the germline V gene, CDR1 corresponds to KGHDR and CDR2 to SFDVKD. This clonotype was seen ten or more times. No cognate antigen has been identified for it. The junction differs from germline at one of its ends, possibly a read error. The library was built by means of RT-PCR. Sequenced on an Illumina HiSeq 2500. TCRdb ran its own pipeline on the public reads, namely fastp trimming at Q25 and MiXCR clone calling, and kept in-frame beta chains. All rows with the same CDR3 protein become a single entry with the most common DNA and genes. A total of about 310,000 distinct CDR3 sequences appear in this sample, 22% of them only once. Jointly, the top ten make up around 10% of the sample.

This receptor was taken from a man aged 50 to 75 who received an inactivated influenza vaccine. Donor details come from another sample of the same person, matched by shared clones. The sequenced sample was PBMCs from blood, obtained 21 months after vaccination. The sequence links TRBV24-1 to TRBJ1-1; TRBD1 is a weak D gene call, 5 bases matching. CDR3 reads: CATKGLNTEAFF. Here is the DNA: TGTGCAACCAAGGGGCTGAACACTGAAGCTTTCTTT.